Sequencing of this T cell receptor beta chain was carried out in a study of identical twins. Notes on the study in general: For out-of-frame alpha sequences shared by twins, low generation probability was in excess.

TCRdb redid the calling of the 5' RACE reads with MiXCR, one entry per CDR3 protein. Found here are 200,000 to 250,000 distinct CDR3 sequences, roughly 7% of them singletons; the top ten hold roughly 3.4%. CDR3 size: 12 residues. The germline V and J ends were trimmed by 4 bases and 9 bases, with 12 bases remaining between them. The germline gives CDR1 SGHRS, CDR2 YFSETQ. This clonotype appeared many times. Its target is unknown. These records were also assigned to another study, of yellow fever vaccine responses in identical twins.

This sequence joins TRBV5-1 and TRBJ2-3; the D gene is possibly TRBD2 (6 bases). Sequencing used memory (CD45RO+) T cells sorted from blood. The clonotype was recovered from a woman between 18 and 30 years old in good health. The chain's CDR3 is CASSGTRETQYF. CDR3 in DNA: TGCGCCAGCAGCGGAACTCGGGAGACGCAGTATTTT. The full variable domain, completed using reference TRBV5-1 and TRBJ2-3, is KAGVTQTPRYLIKTRGQQVTLSCSPISGHRSVSWYQQTPGQGLQFLFEYFSETQRNKGNFPGRFSGRQFSNSRSEMNVSTLELGDSALYLCASSGTRETQYFGPGTRLTVL.